The T cell receptor beta chain under discussion was sequenced for a study of CD8 T cells in Susac syndrome. Study background: The sequenced Susac syndrome patients comprised five or six with active disease and roughly eight in remission. Susac syndrome patients were untreated, on corticosteroids with some adding intravenous immunoglobulin, or on intravenous immunoglobulin only.

The CDR3 length is 15 residues. The V gene lost 1 base and the J gene lost 2 bases, with 7 bases spanning the gap. Germline-derived CDR1 and CDR2 are SGHNT and YYREEE (reference sequence). The authors reverse transcribed about 0.5 to 1 ug RNA with random hexamers. Amplification of TCR beta CDR3 used immunoSEQ multiplex PCR across 54 Vbeta and 13 Jbeta. Each CDR3 protein gets one entry after TCRdb re-called the immunoSEQ multiplex PCR reads with MiXCR. The data hold 170,000 or so distinct CDR3 sequences, with 94% observed a single time. V and J are TRBV5-4 and TRBJ2-6, with no clear D. The clonotype originates from a human donor with Susac syndrome. Sequences were obtained from CD4+ T cells from PBMCs. CDR3 coding DNA: TGTGCCAGCAGCTTGCCCGGGCCTGGGGCCAACGTCCTGACTTTC. Its protein is CASSLPGPGANVLTF. The complete variable domain, with remaining parts taken from reference TRBV5-4 and TRBJ2-6, reads ETGVTQSPTHLIKTRGQQVTLRCSSQSGHNTVSWYQQALGQGPQFIFQYYREEENGRGNFPPRFSGLQFPNYSSELNVNALELDDSALYLCASSLPGPGANVLTFGAGSRLTVL.